This T cell receptor beta chain was recovered during a study of PD-1 blockade in classical Hodgkin lymphoma. The CDR3 has 14 residues. Germline CDR1 and CDR2: LNHDA and SQIVND (reference sequence). The germline V and J ends were trimmed by 4 bases and 4 bases, with 13 bases remaining between them. Method: immunoSEQ multiplex PCR; TCRdb's copy keeps in-frame clones and lacks some. The sample lists about 30,000 clones, 65% to 90% seen once, with approximately 2.4% in the top ten. After autologous stem cell transplantation all patients relapsed, and prior brentuximab vedotin exposure differed between cohorts. Purification of CD4+ T cells from thawed PBMCs was performed via magnetic negative selection. Broader study findings: As was reported, newly diagnosed patients showed lower baseline TCR diversity than healthy donors did. Only CD4+ TCR diversity, not CD8+, had risen significantly by C4D1.

The table lists this clone with a few counts. Its antigen is not identified. The rearrangement links TRBV19 to TRBJ1-2; the D is unclear. Sequencing used CD4+ T cells from blood, obtained at baseline. The source of this sequence is a human donor with classical Hodgkin lymphoma. CDR3: CASSTSDGLYGYTF. The CDR3 DNA follows: TGTGCCAGTAGTACCTCGGACGGACTCTATGGCTACACCTTC.